This TCR beta chain was recovered during a study of cytomegalovirus exposure and HLA in healthy donors. Germline assignment: CDR1 MDHEN and CDR2 SYDVKM. The CDR3 length is 16 residues. Trimming shortened V by 4 bases and J by 4 bases, and 19 bases separated the two germline ends. Use of 60 Vbeta and 13 Jbeta primers characterized the PCR. Clones were read by immunoSEQ multiplex PCR, and TCRdb kept only the in-frame ones, dropping some. The data hold about 190,000 clones, with roughly 77% observed a single time. General study results and limits: An analysis done earlier found most TCR beta V segments productive about 87% or about 30% of the time.

Turning to this clone: The antigen remains undetermined.

The V and J genes are TRBV28 and TRBJ1-2; the D gene is possibly TRBD1 (5 bases). Material: PBMCs. The sequence was collected from a woman in her thirties in good health and CMV-seropositive. DNA of the CDR3: TGTGCCAGCAGTTCTAATACCCAGGGTATGAGCTATGGCTACACCTTC. This encodes CASSSNTQGMSYGYTF.